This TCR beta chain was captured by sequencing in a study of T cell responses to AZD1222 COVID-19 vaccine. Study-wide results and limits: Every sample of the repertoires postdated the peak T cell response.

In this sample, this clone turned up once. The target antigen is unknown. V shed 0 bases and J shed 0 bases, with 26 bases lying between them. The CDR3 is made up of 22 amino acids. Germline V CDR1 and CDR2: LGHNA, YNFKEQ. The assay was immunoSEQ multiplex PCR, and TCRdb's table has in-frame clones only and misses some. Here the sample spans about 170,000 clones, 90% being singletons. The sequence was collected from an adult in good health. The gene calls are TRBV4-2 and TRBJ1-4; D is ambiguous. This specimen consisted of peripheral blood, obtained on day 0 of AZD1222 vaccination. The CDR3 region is CASSQDQKPTLQLLATNEKLFF. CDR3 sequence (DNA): TGTGCCAGCAGCCAAGATCAGAAGCCGACCCTCCAGTTACTTGCAACTAATGAAAAACTGTTTTTT.